A selection of T cell receptor beta chains follows, all from one sample in a study of blood T cell repertoires in COVID-19. Method: immunoSEQ multiplex PCR; TCRdb's copy keeps in-frame clones and lacks some. The top ten hold around 4.4% of the sample, which has about 110,000 clones, 84% seen once. The sample was peripheral blood. The receptors here all came from a human donor in a cohort sampled during active COVID-19. The CDR3 runs from the conserved cysteine through the conserved F or W. A D gene is named only where the DNA matches it firmly. The size of a clone is reported for some rows only, either as once, few or many, or as a class for expanded clones.

TRBJ1-6 . TRBD1 TRBV7-2 TGTGCCAGCAGCCCCACGGCGGCAGGGGGCTTATTCATTTCACCCCTCCACTTT CASSPTAAGGLFISPLHF
TRBJ1-6 . TRBD1 TRBV27 TGTGCCAGCAGTTTTAGGGACAGGGGGGCACCCCTCCACTTT CASSFRDRGAPLHF
TRBJ2-3 . TRBD1 TRBV29-1 TGCAGCGGGCAGGGGGCCGGAACAGATACGCAGTATTTT CSGQGAGTDTQYF
TRBJ2-6 . . TRBV3-1/TRBV3-2 TGTGCCAGCAGCCAAGATCTGCGGGCGGCGGGGGCCAACGTCCTGACTTTC CASSQDLRAAGANVLTF
TRBJ2-3 . TRBD2 TRBV7-3 TGTGCCAGCAGCCTAGGCCGGACTAGCGGGAGTAGAGATACGCAGTATTTT CASSLGRTSGSRDTQYF
TRBJ2-1 . TRBD1 TRBV19 TGTGCCAGTAGTATGGGAACAGGGGTTGGTTCCTACAATGAGCAGTTCTTC CASSMGTGVGSYNEQFF
TRBJ2-7 . . TRBV28 TGTGCCAGCACTACCGCGGGCGAGCAGTACTTC CASTTAGEQYF
TRBJ2-7 . TRBD1 TRBV20-1 TGCAGTGCCCGACAGGGGTACGAGCAGTACTTC CSARQGYEQYF
TRBJ2-1 . TRBD2 TRBV29-1 TGCAGCGTTGGAACTAGCGGGAGCGCCTACAATGAGCAGTTCTTC CSVGTSGSAYNEQFF
TRBJ1-5 . . TRBV18 TGTGCCAGCTCACAGCGGGCCGCCGAAAATCAGCCCCAGCATTTT CASSQRAAENQPQHF
TRBJ2-3 . . TRBV19 TGTGCCAGTAGTACTACAGGAACCCGCACAGATACGCAGTATTTT CASSTTGTRTDTQYF
TRBJ2-2 . TRBD1 TRBV10-3 TGTGCCATCGGACAGGGGAACCTGAACACCGGGGAGCTGTTTTTT CAIGQGNLNTGELFF
TRBJ1-1 . . TRBV6-5 TGTGCCAGCAGACTGGGGGGGTTGGAGAACACTGAAGCTTTCTTT CASRLGGLENTEAFF
TRBJ2-1 . . TRBV19 TGTGCCAGTACCCCGGGACGCGGGGCCAGCAATGAGCAGTTCTTC CASTPGRGASNEQFF
TRBJ1-2 few . TRBV18 TGTGCCAGCTCAAATACGCGGGGGGGCTACACCTTC CASSNTRGGYTF
TRBJ2-1 . TRBD2 TRBV28 TGTGCCAGCAAGCGGGAGGAGTTCAATGAGCAGTTCTTC CASKREEFNEQFF
TRBJ2-7 . TRBD2 TRBV14 TGTGCCAGCAGCGCCCTACTAGCGGGAGCTCACGAGCAGTACTTC CASSALLAGAHEQYF
TRBJ1-6 few . TRBV5-6 TGTGCCAGCAGCCGTACAGGGACGGGGAATTCACCCCTCCACTTT CASSRTGTGNSPLHF
TRBJ2-5 few . TRBV12-3/TRBV12-4 TGTGCCAGCAGTTTAGACAGAAAAGAGACCCAGTACTTC CASSLDRKETQYF
TRBJ2-7 . . TRBV7-9 TGTGCCAGCAGCTCCCCAACAACCGTGGCAGGGTCAGGGTACGAGCAGTACTTC CASSSPTTVAGSGYEQYF
TRBJ2-5 once . TRBV7-2 TGTGCCAGCAGCTTCGGCCAAGAGACCCAGTACTTC CASSFGQETQYF
TRBJ1-4 . . TRBV7-2 TGTGCCAGCAGCCCCCAGGCAGGTGAAAAACTGTTTTTT CASSPQAGEKLFF
TRBJ2-5 . TRBD2 TRBV6-5 TGTGCCAGCAACGCAGCGGGAGTTGTAGAGACCCAGTACTTC CASNAAGVVETQYF
TRBJ1-1 . . TRBV21-1 TGTGCCAGCAGCGAGAGGAAGCCTACCCCGCTTGCTGGCACTGAAGCTTTCTTT CASSERKPTPLAGTEAFF
TRBJ2-1 . TRBD2 TRBV5-1 TGCGCCAGCGGTTCTAGCGGCAGTGAGCAGTTCTTC CASGSSGSEQFF
TRBJ1-1 . TRBD1 TRBV6-6 TGTGCCAGCAGTACAGGGGGCCTACTGTCGGACCCTGAAGCTTTCTTT CASSTGGLLSDPEAFF
TRBJ2-1 . TRBD2 TRBV5-4 TGTGCCAGCAGCTTAGCGGGAGGGCCGAGAAATGAGCAGTTCTTC CASSLAGGPRNEQFF
TRBJ2-6 . . TRBV29-1 TGCAGCGTTGAAAGTGACACCTCTGGGGCCAACGTCCTGACTTTC CSVESDTSGANVLTF
TRBJ1-4 . . TRBV7-2 TGTGCCAGCAGCCAGGACAGAGTTAATGAAAAACTGTTTTTT CASSQDRVNEKLFF
TRBJ2-2 once TRBD1 TRBV18 TGTGCCAGCTCACCCTCCGGGACAGGGGCCACCGGGGAGCTGTTTTTT CASSPSGTGATGELFF
TRBJ1-5 . . TRBV6-1 TGTGCCAGCAGTGAAGAGGTGTGGGGGGAAGTGAGACCCCAGCATTTT CASSEEVWGEVRPQHF
TRBJ1-4 . TRBD1 TRBV7-2 TGTGCCAGCAACGACAGGGTTAATGAAAAACTGTTTTTT CASNDRVNEKLFF
TRBJ2-7 . TRBD1 TRBV19 TGTGCCAGTAGTATACCAGGGGGCAGGTACGAGCAGTACTTC CASSIPGGRYEQYF
TRBJ2-2 few . TRBV25-1 TGTGCCAGCAGTCCACCGGACAGGAACACCGGGGAGCTGTTTTTT CASSPPDRNTGELFF
TRBJ2-7 few TRBD1 TRBV19 TGTGCCAGTAGTGAAAGGACAGGGGGATTGCTCTCCTACGAGCAGTACTTC CASSERTGGLLSYEQYF
TRBJ2-4 . TRBD2 TRBV6-1 TGTGCCAGCAGTGCAGCCTCTAGCGGGAGTTTCAAAAACATTCAGTACTTC CASSAASSGSFKNIQYF
TRBJ1-5 . . TRBV5-5 TGTGCCAGCAGCATAATTGCGGGGTCGAGGCAGCCCCAGCATTTT CASSIIAGSRQPQHF
TRBJ2-3 . TRBD2 TRBV7-2 TGTGCCAGCAGCTTAAGGTTCAGGACTAGCGGGGTGACCACAGATACGCAGTATTTT CASSLRFRTSGVTTDTQYF
TRBJ2-5 . TRBD1 TRBV7-8 TGTGCCAGCAGCGAGGGGACAGGGGGGGACCAAGAGACCCAGTACTTC CASSEGTGGDQETQYF
TRBJ1-3 . . TRBV5-1 TGCGCCAGCAGCCCCCAGCCCGGAGGGAGTGTGGGAAACACCATATATTTT CASSPQPGGSVGNTIYF
TRBJ2-3 once TRBD2 TRBV5-1 TGCGCCAGCAGCGTTCAGCGGGATAACACAGATACGCAGTATTTT CASSVQRDNTDTQYF
TRBJ1-4 . . TRBV7-9 TGTGCCAGCAGCTTGGGGGGGAATGAAAAACTGTTTTTT CASSLGGNEKLFF
TRBJ2-3 . TRBD2 TRBV6-6 TGTGCCAGTCATTCACGACTAGCGAATAGCACAGATACGCAGTATTTT CASHSRLANSTDTQYF
TRBJ2-7 . TRBD2 TRBV7-2 TGTGCCAGCAGTCTTACTAGCGGGAGCTCCTACGAGCAGTACTTC CASSLTSGSSYEQYF
TRBJ1-6 . . TRBV6-5 TGTGCCAGCAAGCGCACCGGGGATTCACCCCTCCACTTT CASKRTGDSPLHF